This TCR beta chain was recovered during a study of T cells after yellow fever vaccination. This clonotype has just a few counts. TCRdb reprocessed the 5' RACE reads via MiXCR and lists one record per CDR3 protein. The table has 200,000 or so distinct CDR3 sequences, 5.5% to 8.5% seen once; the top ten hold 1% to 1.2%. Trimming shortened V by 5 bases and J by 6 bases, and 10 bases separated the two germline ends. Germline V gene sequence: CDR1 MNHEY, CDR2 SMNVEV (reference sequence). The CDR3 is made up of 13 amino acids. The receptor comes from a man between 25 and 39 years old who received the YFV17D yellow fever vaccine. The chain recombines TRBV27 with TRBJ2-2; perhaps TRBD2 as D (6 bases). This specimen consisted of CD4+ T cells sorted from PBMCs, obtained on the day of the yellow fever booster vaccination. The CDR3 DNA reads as TGTGCCAGCAGTGCCAGGAGGGCCGGGGAGCTGTTTTTT. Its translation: CASSARRAGELFF.